This TCR beta chain was observed in a study of PD-L1 blockade in urothelial cancer (dated by TCRdb to 2015 to 2018). About the study as a whole: All patients started therapy at some point between 2014 and 2016 and received atezolizumab 1,200 mg intravenously every 3 weeks. Twenty-five of 29 patients were males with bladder-origin urothelial cancer, and about 60% of the 29 reported a prior smoking history. Patients had an ECOG performance status of 0 or 1 and had received between 0 and 3 prior chemotherapy regimens. Blood samples were analyzed 3 weeks after the start of treatment (second dose) and 6 weeks after the start of treatment. A median of roughly 140,000 T cells and 80,000 to 100,000 unique TCRs was obtained from blood samples, and a median clonality of 0.080 was observed. The study, an exploratory multi-omic analysis, examined somatic, immune and clinical correlates of response to PD-L1 blockade with atezolizumab in urothelial cancer. Pretreatment tumor samples and matched peripheral blood, collected serially before and after atezolizumab treatment, underwent TCR sequencing. Progression-free survival longer than 6 months counted as durable clinical benefit, and TCR features were additionally tested against both progression-free and overall survival. Whole exome sequencing and RNA sequencing of pretreatment tumors were performed alongside TCR sequencing in the same patients. Durable clinical benefit was achieved by nine patients and was not achieved by 20 patients. Approximately 30 patients had pretreatment blood TCR-seq, about 24 had at least one posttreatment blood collection, and about 24 had tumor TCR-seq. What the authors observed across the whole study: Because the sample size was small (n of about 30) and many exploratory analyses were performed, the results are intended to be hypothesis-generating. A pretreatment peripheral blood TCR clonality below the median was linked to improved progression-free and overall survival. At 3 weeks after the start of treatment, tumor-associated TCR clones in peripheral blood had expanded more in patients with durable benefit (n ≈ 20, p = 0.022).

Trimming at the junction amounts to 6 bases on V and 3 bases on J, and the germline ends lie 17 bases apart. The CDR3 measures 15 amino acids from cysteine to phenylalanine. The read is trimmed to its CDR3 DNA, 45 bases read in frame from base 1. Looking up the germline V gene yields CDR1 MDHEN and CDR2 SYDVKM. Synthetic TCR analog templates were spiked into each PCR to estimate absolute template abundance from read counts. TCRbeta CDR3 regions were amplified from genomic DNA with bias-controlled V and J gene primers using the immunoSEQ assay. Sequencing of rearranged TCRbeta segments was done at approximately 20X coverage. On the authors' methods: Clustering was used to correct sequencing errors, and CDR3s were annotated against IMGT so that V, D and J genes could be assigned. Only productive TCRbeta rearrangements were used in downstream analyses, excluding out-of-frame or stop-codon sequences. To compute clonality, Shannon entropy was normalized by the log of the number of unique productive sequences and then subtracted from one. Clones differing between time points or between blood and tumor were identified by Fisher's exact test with Benjamini-Hochberg correction at adjusted p below 0.01. TCRdb limited this immuneACCESS table to in-frame rearrangements with V and J called. A share of clones is missing; checked studies link under half to unresolved V genes, and the rest is unexplained. V and J calls plus clone size are reproduced from that table; the DNA served to infer D and trimming. Recorded for this sample are 40,000 to 55,000 clones; 84% of them occurred a single time. The ten top clones hold about 5.3% of the sample.

This clone has a handful of counts. The specificity of this receptor is unknown. Base qualities are not at hand, and no much larger clone is one base apart. A cohort of 30 or so patients with locally advanced or metastatic urothelial carcinoma, treated at Memorial Sloan Kettering on a trial protocol, was included. Peripheral blood mononuclear cells were collected pretreatment and during treatment, at between 1 and 8 total time points per patient. The Qiagen DNeasy Blood extraction kit was used to purify genomic DNA from total PBMCs and tumor samples. PBMCs were collected pretreatment and during treatment and were isolated and stored as previously described.

The chain is assembled from TRBV28 and TRBJ1-2, and possibly TRBD1, on 6 matching bases. The clonotype comes from a man aged 35 to 55 with urothelial cancer. This sample comprised PBMCs, obtained around atezolizumab (anti-PD-L1) treatment. This receptor carries the CDR3 CASRGGGAGYYGYTF. The bases are TGTGCCAGCAGGGGCGGGGGGGCCGGCTACTATGGCTACACCTTC.